The T cell receptor beta chain under discussion was sequenced for a study of shared clonotypes between healthy human individuals. Study results and limitations: Donor scarcity curtailed the genetic and exposure-history diversity represented herein. Among the subsets, naive ones generally showed larger estimated richness than memory ones.

Of note for this clone: Antigen: not known.

The CDR3 spans 14 residues. Deletions cut 1 base from V and 5 bases from J, with 9 bases between. Germline CDR1 is SGHNT and CDR2 is YENEEA. TCRdb keeps only in-frame clones here, not all; method: immunoSEQ multiplex PCR. This sample has around 1.1 million clones, with around 82% found just once. Donors comprised healthy HIV-negative adults lacking recent acute infections or vaccinations. From CD4+ cells came CD45RA+ naive and CD45RA-negative memory subsets. The TCR originated in a man younger than 30 in good health. Some clones in this sample may be carry-over from other donors' samples. Sequencing input: memory CD4+ T cells from PBMCs. Subset here: CD45RA-negative fraction. The chain uses TRBV11-3 and TRBJ2-4; maybe TRBD2 (5 bases). CDR3 residues: CASSLGLGENIQYF. The CDR3, as DNA: TGTGCCAGCAGCTTAGGTTTGGGAGAAAACATTCAGTACTTC.